This T cell receptor beta chain was profiled in a study of shared clonotypes between healthy human individuals. Healthy and HIV-negative, the adult donors had no recent acute infections or vaccinations. Nashville, Tennessee was home to all donors, each a Caucasian adult. Genomic DNA of every subset was divided equally among multiple immunoSEQ plates. Here immunoSEQ multiplex PCR was the method, and the copy in TCRdb shows in-frame clones only, minus some. The sample holds around 510,000 clones; roughly four fifths are singletons and the top ten take around 11%. The sequence came from a middle-aged woman in good health. Some clones in this sample may be carry-over from other donors' samples. The sample taken for sequencing was PBMCs.

The CDR3: CASSSSGTGPINEKLFF. In nucleotides, the CDR3 is TGTGCCAGCAGTTCCTCCGGGACAGGACCTATTAATGAAAAACTGTTTTTT. The chain recombines TRBV28 with TRBJ1-4, with 8 bases fitting TRBD1. The CDR3 extends over 17 amino acids. The germline V gene encodes CDR1 MDHEN and CDR2 SYDVKM. Trimming removed 4 bases from V and 4 bases from J; junction bases left unmatched: 11.